The clone carrying this T cell receptor beta chain was observed a few times. Trimming removed 2 bases from V and 5 bases from J; junction bases left unmatched: 9. The CDR3 runs to 15 residues. Looked up from germline, CDR1 is SQVTM and CDR2 is ANQGSEA. In the original analysis: Using reference gene primer amplification, nucleated cell counts were estimated. The table came from immunoSEQ multiplex PCR; TCRdb's copy has only in-frame clones and leaves some out. The V and J calls and the clone size are those of that table, but D and trimming were determined from the DNA. This table has some 55,000 clones, roughly 77% appearing once. This specimen belongs to a study of blood T cell repertoires in COVID-19. The overall study: Sites in the United States, Italy and Spain provided acute and convalescent COVID-19 samples. PBMCs, B-cell-depleted T cells, or T cells were the source of the cDNA or gDNA that made up the material.

The source is a man in his sixties or seventies with active or convalescent COVID-19. This chain uses TRBV29-1 with TRBJ2-3; the match to TRBD1 covers 8 bases. Material: peripheral blood. The CDR3 region is CSVEKRQGTQDTQYF. Written as DNA, the CDR3 is TGCAGCGTTGAAAAGCGACAGGGGACACAAGATACGCAGTATTTT.